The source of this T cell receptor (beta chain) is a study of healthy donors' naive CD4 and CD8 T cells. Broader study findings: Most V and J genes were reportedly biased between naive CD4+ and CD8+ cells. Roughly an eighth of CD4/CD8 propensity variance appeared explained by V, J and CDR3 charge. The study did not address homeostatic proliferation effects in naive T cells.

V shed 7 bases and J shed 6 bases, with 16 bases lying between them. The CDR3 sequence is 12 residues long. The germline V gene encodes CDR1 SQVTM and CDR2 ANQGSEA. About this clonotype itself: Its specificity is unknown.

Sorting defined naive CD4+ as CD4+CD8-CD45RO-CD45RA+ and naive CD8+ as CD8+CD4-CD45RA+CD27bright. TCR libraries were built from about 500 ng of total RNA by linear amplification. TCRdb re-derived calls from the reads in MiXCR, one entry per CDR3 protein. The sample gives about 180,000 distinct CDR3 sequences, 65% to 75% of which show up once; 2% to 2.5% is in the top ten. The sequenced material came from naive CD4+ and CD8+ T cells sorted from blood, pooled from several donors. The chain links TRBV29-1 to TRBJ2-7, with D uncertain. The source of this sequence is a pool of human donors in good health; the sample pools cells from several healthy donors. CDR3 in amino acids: CSGQGWSSEQYF. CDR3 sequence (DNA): TGCAGCGGACAAGGGTGGTCGAGCGAGCAGTACTTC.